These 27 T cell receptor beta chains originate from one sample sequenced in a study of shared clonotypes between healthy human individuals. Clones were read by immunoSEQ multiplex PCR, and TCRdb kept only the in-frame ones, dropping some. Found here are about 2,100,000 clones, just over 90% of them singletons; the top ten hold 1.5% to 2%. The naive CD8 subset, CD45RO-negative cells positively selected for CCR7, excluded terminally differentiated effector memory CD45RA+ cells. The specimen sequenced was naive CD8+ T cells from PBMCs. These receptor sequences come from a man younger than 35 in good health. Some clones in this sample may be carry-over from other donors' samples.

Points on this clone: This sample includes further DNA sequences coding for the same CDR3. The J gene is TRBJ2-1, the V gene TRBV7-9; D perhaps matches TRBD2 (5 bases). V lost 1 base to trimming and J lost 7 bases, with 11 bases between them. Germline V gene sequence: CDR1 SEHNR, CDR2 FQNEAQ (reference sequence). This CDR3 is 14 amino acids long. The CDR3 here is CASSLGGRGNEQFF. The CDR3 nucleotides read TGTGCCAGCAGCTTAGGAGGGCGTGGGAATGAGCAGTTCTTC.

The CDR3 protein is CASSLDSWSSYNEQFF. For the CDR3, the DNA is TGCGCCAGCAGCTTGGACAGCTGGAGCTCCTACAATGAGCAGTTCTTC. The rearrangement links TRBV5-1 to TRBJ2-1; D unclear. The V gene lost 0 bases and the J gene lost 0 bases, with 10 bases spanning the gap. The CDR3 covers 16 residues. Germline V gives CDR1 SGHRS, CDR2 YFSETQ.

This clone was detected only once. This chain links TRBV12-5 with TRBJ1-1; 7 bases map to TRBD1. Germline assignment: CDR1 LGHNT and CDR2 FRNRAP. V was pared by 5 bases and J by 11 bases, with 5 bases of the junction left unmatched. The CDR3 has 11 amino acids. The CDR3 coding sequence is TGTGCTAGTGGTCACGGGACAGCGGCTTTCTTT. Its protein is CASGHGTAAFF.

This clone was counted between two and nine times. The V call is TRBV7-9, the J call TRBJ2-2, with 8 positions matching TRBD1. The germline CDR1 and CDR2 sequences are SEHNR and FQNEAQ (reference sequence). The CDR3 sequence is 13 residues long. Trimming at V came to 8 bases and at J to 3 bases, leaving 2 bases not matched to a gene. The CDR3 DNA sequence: TGTGCCAGCCTGGACAGGGACACCGGGGAGCTGTTTTTT. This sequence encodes CASLDRDTGELFF. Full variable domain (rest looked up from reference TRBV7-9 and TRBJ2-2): DTGVSQNPRHKITKRGQNVTFRCDPISEHNRLYWYRQTLGQGPEFLTYFQNEAQLEKSRLLSDRFSAERPKGSFSTLEIQRTEQGDSAMYLCASLDRDTGELFFGEGSRLTVL.

The CDR3 DNA follows: TGTGCCAGCAGCTTTCTGGGGGGGGAGGGACCAGATACGCAGTATTTT. It yields the protein CASSFLGGEGPDTQYF. V gene TRBV7-8 combines with J gene TRBJ2-3, with 7 nucleotides matching TRBD2. The CDR3 has 16 residues. After removal of 3 bases from V and 4 bases from J, the junction contained 10 bases not matched to a gene. Germline-derived CDR1 and CDR2 are SGHVS and FQNEAQ.

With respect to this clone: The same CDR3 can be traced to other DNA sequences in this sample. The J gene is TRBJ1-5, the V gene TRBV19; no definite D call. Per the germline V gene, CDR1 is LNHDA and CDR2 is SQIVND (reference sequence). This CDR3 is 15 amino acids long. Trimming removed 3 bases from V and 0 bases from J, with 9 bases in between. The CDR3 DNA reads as TGTGCCAGTAGTATTGTCCCGTATAGCAATCAGCCCCAGCATTTT. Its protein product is CASSIVPYSNQPQHF.

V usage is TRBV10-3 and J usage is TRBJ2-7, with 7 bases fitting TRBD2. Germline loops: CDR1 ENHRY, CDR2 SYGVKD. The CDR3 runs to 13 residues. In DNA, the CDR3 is TGTGTCCCGGCCGGGCCGGGGGGCTACGAGCAGTACTTC. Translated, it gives CVPAGPGGYEQYF.

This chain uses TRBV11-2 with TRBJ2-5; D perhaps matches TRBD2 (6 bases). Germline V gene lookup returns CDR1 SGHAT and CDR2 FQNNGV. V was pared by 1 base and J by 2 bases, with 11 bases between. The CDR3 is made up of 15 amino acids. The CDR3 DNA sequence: TGTGCCAGCAGCTTAGTGCGGGACCTACAAGAGACCCAGTACTTC. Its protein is CASSLVRDLQETQYF.

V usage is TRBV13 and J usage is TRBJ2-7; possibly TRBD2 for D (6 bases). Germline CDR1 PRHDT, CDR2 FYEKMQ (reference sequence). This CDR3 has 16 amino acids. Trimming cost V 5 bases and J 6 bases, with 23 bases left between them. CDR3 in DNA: TGTGCCAGCAGCCCCGCCCCCGGGGGATTTCGCGGCGAGCAGTACTTC. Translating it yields CASSPAPGGFRGEQYF.

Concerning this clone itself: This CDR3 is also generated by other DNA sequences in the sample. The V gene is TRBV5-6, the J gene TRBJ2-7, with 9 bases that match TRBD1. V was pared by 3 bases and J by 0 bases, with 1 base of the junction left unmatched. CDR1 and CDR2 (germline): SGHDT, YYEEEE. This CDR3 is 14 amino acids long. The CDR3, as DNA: TGTGCCAGCAGCTGGGGACAGGGCTCCTACGAGCAGTACTTC. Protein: CASSWGQGSYEQYF.

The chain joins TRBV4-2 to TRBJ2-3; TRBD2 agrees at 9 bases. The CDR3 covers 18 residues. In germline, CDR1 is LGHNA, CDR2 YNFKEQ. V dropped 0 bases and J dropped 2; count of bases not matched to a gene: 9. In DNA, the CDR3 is TGTGCCAGCAGCCAAGATTTCGGTCTAGCGGGAATCACAGATACGCAGTATTTT. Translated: CASSQDFGLAGITDTQYF.

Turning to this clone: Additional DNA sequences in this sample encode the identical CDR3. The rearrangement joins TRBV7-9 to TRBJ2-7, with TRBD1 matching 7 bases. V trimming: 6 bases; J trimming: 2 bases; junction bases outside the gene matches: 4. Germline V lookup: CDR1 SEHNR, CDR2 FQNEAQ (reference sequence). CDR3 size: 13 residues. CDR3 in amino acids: CASSLDRAYEQYF. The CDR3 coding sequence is TGTGCCAGCAGTCTCGACAGGGCCTACGAGCAGTACTTC.

The CDR3 bases are TGTGCCAGCAGCCCGGGATGGGGTCACTATGGCTACACCTTC. Its translation is CASSPGWGHYGYTF. The gene calls are TRBV14 and TRBJ1-2; no reliable D call. The CDR3 totals 14 residues. V was pared by 4 bases and J by 3 bases, with 12 bases between. Looked up from germline, CDR1 is SGHDN and CDR2 is FVKESK. Full variable domain (rest looked up from reference TRBV14 and TRBJ1-2): EAGVTQFPSHSVIEKGQTVTLRCDPISGHDNLYWYRRVMGKEIKFLLHFVKESKQDESGMPNNRFLAERTGGTYSTLKVQPAELEDSGVYFCASSPGWGHYGYTFGSGTRLTVV.

The CDR3 bases are TGTGCCAGCAGTTTCACTCCCGGGACTAGCGGAACCTACAATGAGCAGTTCTTC. Translation: CASSFTPGTSGTYNEQFF. The chain joins TRBV27 to TRBJ2-1; TRBD2 aligns across 11 bases. Germline V gene sequence: CDR1 MNHEY, CDR2 SMNVEV (reference sequence). V shed 3 bases, J shed 2 bases, and the junction held 9 bases outside the gene matches. The CDR3 consists of 18 residues.

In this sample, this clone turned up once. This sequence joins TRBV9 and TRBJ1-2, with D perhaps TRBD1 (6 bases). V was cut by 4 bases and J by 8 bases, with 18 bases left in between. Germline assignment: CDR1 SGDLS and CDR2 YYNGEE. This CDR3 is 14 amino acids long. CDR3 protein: CASSKGDKNWGYTF. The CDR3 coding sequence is TGTGCCAGCAGCAAAGGGGACAAAAACTGGGGCTACACCTTC.

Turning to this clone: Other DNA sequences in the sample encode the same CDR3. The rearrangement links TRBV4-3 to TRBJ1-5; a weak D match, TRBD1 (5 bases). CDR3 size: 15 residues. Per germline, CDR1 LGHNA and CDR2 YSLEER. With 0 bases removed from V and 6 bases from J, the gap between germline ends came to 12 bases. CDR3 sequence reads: CASSQDQGVSQPQHF. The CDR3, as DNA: TGCGCCAGCAGCCAAGATCAGGGCGTTAGTCAGCCCCAGCATTTT.

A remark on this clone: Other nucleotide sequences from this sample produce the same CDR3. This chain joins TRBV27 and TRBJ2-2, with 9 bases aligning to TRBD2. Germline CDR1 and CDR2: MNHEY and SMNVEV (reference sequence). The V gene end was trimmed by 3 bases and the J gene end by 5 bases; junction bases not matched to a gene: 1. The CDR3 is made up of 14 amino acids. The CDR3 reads CASSLREGTGELFF. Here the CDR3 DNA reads TGTGCCAGCAGTTTGCGGGAGGGGACCGGGGAGCTGTTTTTT.

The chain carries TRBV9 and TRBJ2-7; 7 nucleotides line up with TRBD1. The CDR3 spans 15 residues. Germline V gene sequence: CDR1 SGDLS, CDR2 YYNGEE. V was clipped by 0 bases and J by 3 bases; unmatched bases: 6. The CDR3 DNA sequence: TGTGCCAGCAGCGTAGTGGCAGGGGGATTCTACGAGCAGTACTTC. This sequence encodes CASSVVAGGFYEQYF.

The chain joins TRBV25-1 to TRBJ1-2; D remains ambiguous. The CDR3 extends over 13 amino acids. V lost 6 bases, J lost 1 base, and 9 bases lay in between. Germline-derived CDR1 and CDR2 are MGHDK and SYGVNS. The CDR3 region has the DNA TGTGCCAGCAGACCCTCAGATAACTATGGCTACACCTTC. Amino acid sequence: CASRPSDNYGYTF.

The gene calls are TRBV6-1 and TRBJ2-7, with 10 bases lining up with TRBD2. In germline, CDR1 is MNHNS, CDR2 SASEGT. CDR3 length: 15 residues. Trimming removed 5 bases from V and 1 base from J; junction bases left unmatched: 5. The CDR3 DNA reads TGTGCCAGCAGTCATAGGACTAGCGGATCCTACGAGCAGTACTTC. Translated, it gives CASSHRTSGSYEQYF.

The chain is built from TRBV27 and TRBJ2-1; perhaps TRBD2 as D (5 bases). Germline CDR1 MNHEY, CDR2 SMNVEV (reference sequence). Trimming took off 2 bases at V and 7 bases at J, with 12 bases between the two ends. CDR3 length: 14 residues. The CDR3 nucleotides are TGTGCCAGCAGTTTAGGGCCGAGGAGGAATGAGCAGTTCTTC. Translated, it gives CASSLGPRRNEQFF.

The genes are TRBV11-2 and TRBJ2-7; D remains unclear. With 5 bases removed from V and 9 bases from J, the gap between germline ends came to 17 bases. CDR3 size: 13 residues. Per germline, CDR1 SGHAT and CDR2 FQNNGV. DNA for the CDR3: TGTGCCAGCAGCCCAGGTTTACGGGCAGCGCAGTACTTC. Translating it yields CASSPGLRAAQYF. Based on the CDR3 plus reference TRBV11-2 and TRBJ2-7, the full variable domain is EAGVAQSPRYKIIEKRQSVAFWCNPISGHATLYWYQQILGQGPKLLIQFQNNGVVDDSQLPKDRFSAERLKGVDSTLKIQPAKLEDSAVYLCASSPGLRAAQYFGPGTRLTVT.

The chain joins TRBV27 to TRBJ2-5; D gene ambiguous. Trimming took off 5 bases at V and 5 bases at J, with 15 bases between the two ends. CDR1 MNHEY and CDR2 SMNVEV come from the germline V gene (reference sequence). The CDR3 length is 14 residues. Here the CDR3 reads CASSPIMVRETQYF. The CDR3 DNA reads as TGTGCCAGCAGTCCCATTATGGTACGGGAGACCCAGTACTTC.

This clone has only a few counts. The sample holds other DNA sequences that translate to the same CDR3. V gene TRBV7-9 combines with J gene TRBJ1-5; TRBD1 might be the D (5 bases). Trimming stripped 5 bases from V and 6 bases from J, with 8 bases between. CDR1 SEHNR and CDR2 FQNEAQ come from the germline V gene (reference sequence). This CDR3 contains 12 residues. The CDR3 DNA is TGTGCCAGCAGCAGAGGGGCTCAGCCCCAGCATTTT. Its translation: CASSRGAQPQHF.

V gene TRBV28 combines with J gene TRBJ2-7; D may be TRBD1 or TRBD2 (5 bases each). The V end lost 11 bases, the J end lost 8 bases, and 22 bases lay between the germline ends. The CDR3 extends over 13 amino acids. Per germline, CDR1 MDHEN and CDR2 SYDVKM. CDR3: CAVTGTVFTQQYF. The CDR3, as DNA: TGTGCCGTCACGGGGACGGTTTTTACCCAGCAGTACTTC.

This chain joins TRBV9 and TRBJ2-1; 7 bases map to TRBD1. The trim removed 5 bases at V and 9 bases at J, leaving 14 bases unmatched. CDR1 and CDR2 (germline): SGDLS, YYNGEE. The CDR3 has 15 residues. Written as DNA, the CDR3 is TGTGCCAGCAGTAATTTACTGGCAGGGGGAGTTGAGCAGTTCTTC. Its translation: CASSNLLAGGVEQFF.

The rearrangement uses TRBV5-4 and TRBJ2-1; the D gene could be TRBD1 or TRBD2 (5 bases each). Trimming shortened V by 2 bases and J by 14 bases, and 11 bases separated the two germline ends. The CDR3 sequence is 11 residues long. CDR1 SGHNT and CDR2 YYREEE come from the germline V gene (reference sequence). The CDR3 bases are TGTGCCAGCAGCTTCGGGACCTCCAAGTTCTTC. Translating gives CASSFGTSKFF.